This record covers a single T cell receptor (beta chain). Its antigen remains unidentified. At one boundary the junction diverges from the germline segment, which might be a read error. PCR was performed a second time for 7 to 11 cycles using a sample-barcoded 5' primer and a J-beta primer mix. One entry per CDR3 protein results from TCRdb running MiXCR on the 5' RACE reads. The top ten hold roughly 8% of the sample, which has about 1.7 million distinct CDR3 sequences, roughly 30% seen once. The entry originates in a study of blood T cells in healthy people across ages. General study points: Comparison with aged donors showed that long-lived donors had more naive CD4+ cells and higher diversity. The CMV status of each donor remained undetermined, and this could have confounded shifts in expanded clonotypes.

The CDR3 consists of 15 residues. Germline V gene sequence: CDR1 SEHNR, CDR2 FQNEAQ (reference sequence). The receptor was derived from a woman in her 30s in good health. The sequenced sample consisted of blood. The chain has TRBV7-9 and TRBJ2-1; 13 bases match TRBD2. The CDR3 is CAGSWRTSGSNEQFF. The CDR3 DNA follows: TGTGCCGGCAGCTGGAGGACTAGCGGGAGCAATGAGCAGTTCTTC.